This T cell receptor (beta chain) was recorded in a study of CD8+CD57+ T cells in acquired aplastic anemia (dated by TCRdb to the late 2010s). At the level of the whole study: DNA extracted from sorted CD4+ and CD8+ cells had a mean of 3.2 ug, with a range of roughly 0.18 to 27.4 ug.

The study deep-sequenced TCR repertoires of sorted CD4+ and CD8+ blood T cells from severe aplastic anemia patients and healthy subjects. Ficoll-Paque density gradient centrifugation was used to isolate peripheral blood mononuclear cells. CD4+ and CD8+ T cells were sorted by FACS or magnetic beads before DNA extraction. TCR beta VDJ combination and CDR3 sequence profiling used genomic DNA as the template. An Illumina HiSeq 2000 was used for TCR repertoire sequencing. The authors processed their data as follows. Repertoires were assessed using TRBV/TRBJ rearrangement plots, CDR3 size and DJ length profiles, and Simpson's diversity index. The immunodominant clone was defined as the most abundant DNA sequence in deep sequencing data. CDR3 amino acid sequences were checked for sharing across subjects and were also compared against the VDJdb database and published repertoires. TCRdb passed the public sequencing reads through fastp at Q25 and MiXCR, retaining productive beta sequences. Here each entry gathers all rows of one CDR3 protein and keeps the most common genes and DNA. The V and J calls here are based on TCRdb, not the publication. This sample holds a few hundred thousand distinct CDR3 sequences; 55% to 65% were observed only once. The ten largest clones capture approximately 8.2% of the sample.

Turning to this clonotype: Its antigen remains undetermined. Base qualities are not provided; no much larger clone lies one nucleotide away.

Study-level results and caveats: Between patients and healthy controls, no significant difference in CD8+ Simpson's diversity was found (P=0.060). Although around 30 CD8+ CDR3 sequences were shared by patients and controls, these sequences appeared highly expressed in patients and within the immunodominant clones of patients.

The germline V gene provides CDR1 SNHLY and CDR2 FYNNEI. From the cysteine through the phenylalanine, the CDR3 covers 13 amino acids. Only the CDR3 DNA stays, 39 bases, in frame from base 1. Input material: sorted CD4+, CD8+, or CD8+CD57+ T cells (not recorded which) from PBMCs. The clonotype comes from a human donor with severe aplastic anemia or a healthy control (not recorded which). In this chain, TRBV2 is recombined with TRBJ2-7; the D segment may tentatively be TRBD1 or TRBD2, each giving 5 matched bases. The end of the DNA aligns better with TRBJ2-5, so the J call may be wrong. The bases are TGTGCCAGACGGGGCGCTGTGGAAGAGACCCAGTACTTC. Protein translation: CARRGAVEETQYF.